This T cell receptor (beta chain) was profiled in a study of T cells in Graves' hyperthyroidism and ophthalmopathy (dated by TCRdb to the late 2010s). Study-level background: Peripheral blood samples were taken at the time of initial diagnosis, prior to any treatment. To identify distinguishing TCR V-J signatures, a discovery cohort of about a hundred patients was used, comprising 43 with Graves' ophthalmopathy and some 57 with stable Graves' hyperthyroidism. Prospective prediction of ophthalmopathy was tested in an independent validation cohort of 18 to 20 hyperthyroidism patients and 17 patients who later progressed to ophthalmopathy. The 90 to 100 discovery patients were randomly split 7:3 into training and test sets. In addition, the study compared T-cell repertoires in thyroid tissue and in blood from several Graves' hyperthyroidism patients. Once sampling was done, hyperthyroidism patients were given methimazole at a starting dose of 30 mg daily, whereas ophthalmopathy patients were given high-dose intravenous methylprednisolone. According to the paper, TCR Vbeta CDR3 sequencing was carried out on around 140 peripheral blood samples, which came from fewer than 50 ophthalmopathy, 70 to 80 hyperthyroidism and around 17 progressor patients.

This clonotype has a handful of counts. The antigen it binds to is not known. Per-nucleotide qualities are absent, and no much larger clonotype sits a single base away. The CDR3 runs 16 amino acids, cysteine and phenylalanine included. Only the CDR3 DNA stays, 48 bases, in frame from base 1. Deletion took 3 bases off V and 7 bases off J, with a span of 19 bases between the germline ends. Per the germline V gene, SGHDT is the CDR1 and YYEEEE is the CDR2. TCR beta CDR3 regions were amplified from RNA transcripts. The first round of RT-PCR for the TCR CDR3 was performed with the HTBI primer set and the Qiagen OneStep RT-PCR kit. Libraries were constructed in a second round of multiplex PCR, after which size selection and purification were carried out. Paired-end sequencing of the libraries was performed with 100 bp reads on an Illumina HiSeq2000. Regarding the original processing steps: SOAPnuke was used to process the raw data, throwing out any read that contained adapters or uncalled bases, had a mean Phred below 15, or lacked an exact constant-primer or identifier match. High-quality paired reads were merged with COPE v1.2.5, and unique nucleotide sequences were defined as clonotypes. Clonotypes were aligned to IMGT TRBV, TRBD and TRBJ reference segments using MiTCR v1.1. The analysis was restricted to V-J combinations with a frequency above 0.0001, which together covered just over 99% of the repertoires. The TCS score was defined as the ratio of F50 (clonal expansion) to E x V (chaos), calculated using BLOSUM62-based TCRdist between CDR3 peptides within each V-J. Welch's t-statistics and random forest reduced 514 V-J features to fewer than 15, which were used in a naive Bayes classifier (R e1071). The public reads were reanalyzed by TCRdb: fastp trimming at Q25, MiXCR alignment, in-frame beta chains only. Duplicate CDR3 protein sequences are folded into a single record with the most common DNA and genes. The V and J calls come from TCRdb's annotation, not from the publication. The sample table shows 300,000 to 500,000 distinct CDR3 sequences, and more than 13% are seen once. 25% to 30% of the sample is taken by the ten largest.

In the ophthalmopathy patients, disease was moderately to severely active, with a Clinical Activity Score of 3 or more, a NOSPECS grade of 4 or more, and a duration of less than 3 months. Exclusion was applied to patients with uncontrolled infections, other autoimmune diseases, pregnancy or lactation. Diagnoses relied on clinical symptoms, serum thyroxine and TRAb, thyroid ultrasound and orbital computed tomography. PBMCs were separated from approximately 9.9 ml of fresh peripheral blood using Ficoll-Paque density gradient centrifugation. Total RNA was extracted with Trizol reagent, and quality was checked on an Agilent 2100 Bioanalyzer. What the research found in general, with its limitations: No statistical method was used to set the sample size in advance, and investigators knew the group allocation. Ophthalmopathy was separated from stable hyperthyroidism by a 13 V-J signature model, with approximately 86% sensitivity and 81% to 82% specificity obtained in cross-validation and 80%/75% obtained in testing. Most expanded thyroid clonotypes (frequency above 0.001) were also found in blood, which suggests that blood repertoires may mirror thyroid immune responses. In validation, progression to ophthalmopathy was predicted by the model with about 70% sensitivity and just over 72% specificity, a median of around 6.5 months before onset.

The sequenced sample consisted of blood. The clonotype originates from a man aged 45-65 years with Graves' ophthalmopathy. The rearranged chain carries TRBV5-6 and TRBJ1-4, with TRBD1 perhaps the D gene, on 6 matching bases. The bases read TGTGCCAGCAGCTCGACGAACAGGGCTTTGGGTGAAAAACTGTTTTTT. It specifies CASSSTNRALGEKLFF.